These 12 T cell receptor beta chains share one sample of origin, sequenced in a study of blood T cell repertoires in COVID-19. TCRdb's table, derived via immunoSEQ multiplex PCR, lists solely in-frame clones and lacks some. The table shows about 140,000 clones, with around nine tenths occurring only once. The sequencing input was peripheral blood. The source is a human donor in a cohort sampled during active COVID-19.

The rearrangement uses TRBV13 and TRBJ2-3; 13 bases match TRBD2. The junction had 10 bases not matched to a gene; V was cut back by 5 bases and J by 5 bases. This CDR3 has 17 residues. Germline V CDR1 and CDR2: PRHDT, FYEKMQ (reference sequence). The CDR3 loop is CASSRKLAGGLRDTQYF. CDR3 DNA sequence: TGTGCCAGCAGCCGGAAACTAGCGGGAGGGCTTAGAGATACGCAGTATTTT.

This chain joins TRBV5-1 and TRBJ2-3, with 11 nucleotides matching TRBD2. Trimming cost V 0 bases and J 6 bases; bases outside gene matches: 9. The CDR3 runs 17 residues. Germline CDR1 reads SGHRS; CDR2 reads YFSETQ. DNA of the CDR3: TGCGCCAGCAGCTTGGCCTTACTAGCGGGAGAGGTGGATACGCAGTATTTT. This encodes CASSLALLAGEVDTQYF.

The gene calls are TRBV7-6 and TRBJ2-5; D is ambiguous. The germline V gene encodes CDR1 SGHVS and CDR2 FNYEAQ. The CDR3 runs 14 residues. Trimming pared 5 bases from V and 4 bases from J, leaving 14 bases between. The DNA for the CDR3 is TGTGCCAGCAGCCCCCGCGCCACCGCAGAGACCCAGTACTTC. It translates to CASSPRATAETQYF.

The sample holds one count of this clone. The rearrangement links TRBV7-2 to TRBJ2-3; 7 bases are a match to TRBD2. This CDR3 has 13 amino acids. Trimming took 6 bases from V and 7 from J; bases not matched to a gene: 7. Germline CDR1 reads SGHTA; CDR2 reads FQGNSA. CDR3 DNA sequence: TGTGCCAGCAGTGCGGGGGAGGAAAATACGCAGTATTTT. Translated, it gives CASSAGEENTQYF.

This clone was counted only a few times. The genes are TRBV24-1 and TRBJ2-1; 7 bases line up with TRBD2. Looked up from germline, CDR1 is KGHDR and CDR2 is SFDVKD. Germline trimming cut 6 bases from V and 7 bases from J; bases unmatched to any gene: 8. This CDR3 spans 14 amino acids. The CDR3 nucleotides are TGTGCCACCAGTAGCGGGAAAGGGCGTAATGAGCAGTTCTTC. Protein: CATSSGKGRNEQFF.

This chain joins TRBV28 and TRBJ1-5; tentatively, D is TRBD1 (5 bases). The CDR3 loop spans 15 amino acids. V was pared by 0 bases and J by 1 base, with 7 bases between. The V gene's germline CDR1 is MDHEN and CDR2 SYDVKM. The CDR3 nucleotides are TGTGCCAGCAGTTTATGGGGGGGAAGCAATCAGCCCCAGCATTTT. This translates into CASSLWGGSNQPQHF.

The chain combines TRBV11-2 with TRBJ2-3; 7 bases align to TRBD2. CDR3 length equals 16 residues. Germline V gives CDR1 SGHAT, CDR2 FQNNGV. J was trimmed by 2 bases and V by 5 bases; bases with no gene match: 10. The CDR3 region has the DNA TGTGCCAGCAGCCCGCTACCGGGGGGTTCCACAGATACGCAGTATTTT. Its protein product is CASSPLPGGSTDTQYF.

J is TRBJ2-1 and V is TRBV9, with a possible D match to TRBD1 (6 bases). Per the germline V gene, CDR1 is SGDLS and CDR2 is YYNGEE. Trimming cost V 3 bases and J 5 bases, with 18 bases left between them. This CDR3 has 16 residues. The CDR3 DNA follows: TGTGCCAGCAGCGCCCGGGACAACATGGGACACAATGAGCAGTTCTTC. Protein: CASSARDNMGHNEQFF.

V gene TRBV10-2 combines with J gene TRBJ1-4, with no clear D. The CDR3 is 15 residues long. The V and J ends lost 3 bases and 3 bases respectively, with 11 bases between them. The germline gives CDR1 WSHSY, CDR2 SAAADI. CDR3 nucleotide sequence: TGCGCCAGCAGTGAATCGGGAACACCTAATGAAAAACTGTTTTTT. It yields the protein CASSESGTPNEKLFF.

The V gene is TRBV5-6, the J gene TRBJ2-7, with 11 bases matching TRBD1. This CDR3 is 18 amino acids long. The J segment lost 3 bases and the V segment lost 4 bases, leaving 15 bases of the junction unmatched. CDR1 is SGHDT and CDR2 is YYEEEE in the germline V gene. Here the CDR3 reads CASSPRDRGEKDYYEQYF. The CDR3, as DNA: TGTGCCAGCAGCCCTCGGGACAGGGGGGAAAAGGACTACTACGAGCAGTACTTC.

V gene TRBV18 combines with J gene TRBJ1-2; TRBD1 might be the D (6 bases). The CDR3 extends over 13 amino acids. Germline-derived CDR1 and CDR2 are KGHSH and LQKENI. Trimming left V 3 bases short and J 7 bases short, with 12 bases between. CDR3 in DNA: TGTGCCAGCTCACCGGGACAAGGGGGTGGCTACACCTTC. It translates to CASSPGQGGGYTF.

CDR3 nucleotide sequence: TGCGCCAGCAGCCCTCATGGGACAGGGATGAGCACAGATACGCAGTATTTT. As protein: CASSPHGTGMSTDTQYF. The chain joins TRBV4-1 to TRBJ2-3; TRBD1 matches at 9 bases. The CDR3 totals 17 residues. Unmatched junction bases numbered 8, after V lost 4 bases and J lost 0 bases. Germline lookup yields CDR1 MGHRA and CDR2 YSYEKL.